Here is one T cell receptor beta chain with its context. Its antigen is still unknown. The source of the sample is a study of molecular identifiers for immune sequencing clone quantification. Points from the study as a whole: Even with about a million naive cells present, spiked Jurkat TCR RNA from one cell was reportedly detectable.

Sorted cell numbers of about 20,000 to 1,000,000, with 10%, 30% or 50% RNA, served as input for naive CD8 libraries. MiXCR, applied by TCRdb to the PCR reads, yields one record per CDR3 protein. This table holds 600,000 to 650,000 distinct CDR3 sequences, just under 20% found once. The CDR3 length is 13 residues. Trimming removed 1 base at V and 10 bases at J, with 11 bases between. In germline, CDR1 is SEHNR, CDR2 FQNEAQ (reference sequence). The rearrangement uses TRBV7-9 and TRBJ2-1; D uncertain. The TCR comes from a human donor in good health. Some libraries in this study had Jurkat cell RNA spiked in. Material for sequencing was naive CD8+ T cells from blood, with Jurkat cell RNA spiked in. This sample's subset: FACS-sorted CD8+CD4-CCR7+CD45RA+ naive T cells. The CDR3 protein is CASSLERLEEQFF. The CDR3 bases are TGTGCCAGCAGCTTAGAACGACTCGAGGAGCAGTTCTTC.